The 17 T cell receptor beta chains reported below all come from one sample, sequenced in a study of cytomegalovirus exposure and HLA in healthy donors. The PCR ran on 60 Vbeta and 13 Jbeta primers. Repertoires were generated with immunoSEQ multiplex PCR, while TCRdb's copy carries only in-frame clones and drops some. The table has under 200,000 clones, around 79% seen once; the top ten hold approximately 0.4%. The specimen sequenced was PBMCs. The receptors were sampled from a male donor in good health and CMV-seropositive.

V gene TRBV9 combines with J gene TRBJ2-5, with D possibly matching TRBD1 (6 bases). The germline V gene encodes CDR1 SGDLS and CDR2 YYNGEE. CDR3 length equals 14 residues. Between the trimmed V and J ends, which lost 2 bases and 5 bases, there was a span of 13 bases. DNA of the CDR3: TGTGCCAGCAGCGTTACAGGGATTGGGGAGACCCAGTACTTC. Residues: CASSVTGIGETQYF.

This chain connects TRBV18 to TRBJ2-7; 8 positions agree with TRBD2. V was pared by 3 bases and J by 5 bases, with 9 bases of the junction left unmatched. CDR1 is KGHSH and CDR2 is LQKENI in the germline V gene. The CDR3 runs 15 residues. The CDR3 reads CASSPRSAGDNEQYF. The CDR3 coding sequence is TGTGCCAGCTCACCGAGATCAGCGGGGGACAACGAGCAGTACTTC.

The gene calls are TRBV5-6 and TRBJ2-6; 9 positions agree with TRBD2. The V and J ends lost 4 bases and 0 bases, in that order; junction bases with no gene match: 5. The germline V gene encodes CDR1 SGHDT and CDR2 YYEEEE. CDR3 length equals 17 residues. The CDR3, as DNA: TGTGCCAGCAGCCCGGGACTAGCCCTCTCTGGGGCCAACGTCCTGACTTTC. The encoded protein is CASSPGLALSGANVLTF.

This rearrangement joins TRBV14 to TRBJ1-1; TRBD1 matches at 7 bases. CDR1 SGHDN and CDR2 FVKESK come from the germline V gene. The ends lost 4 bases at V and 5 bases at J; junction bases unmatched: 10. This CDR3 region has 15 residues. The CDR3 DNA follows: TGTGCCAGCAGCCTTTCGAGACAGGGATGGACTGAAGCTTTCTTT. Translated: CASSLSRQGWTEAFF.

A note on this clone: Different DNA sequences within this sample yield the same CDR3. CDR3 residues: CASSQGLGQGYTF. The CDR3 DNA sequence: TGTGCCAGCTCGCAGGGGTTGGGACAGGGCTACACCTTC. The chain has TRBV18 and TRBJ1-2, with 7 bases identical to TRBD1. The CDR3 is 13 residues long. The junction had 9 bases not matched to a gene; V was cut back by 6 bases and J by 8 bases. From germline, CDR1 is KGHSH and CDR2 LQKENI.

V gene TRBV7-9 combines with J gene TRBJ1-4; D unclear. V lost 1 base and J lost 5, with 8 bases in between. The CDR3 extends over 14 amino acids. Looked up from germline, CDR1 is SEHNR and CDR2 is FQNEAQ (reference sequence). The CDR3 DNA is TGTGCCAGCAGCTTAGGGGCGGGGAATGAAAAACTGTTTTTT. Its protein is CASSLGAGNEKLFF.

This clone was seen only once. The chain has TRBV7-2 and TRBJ1-2; 8 nucleotides match TRBD1. After removal of 5 bases from V and 1 base from J, the junction contained 9 bases not matched to a gene. The CDR3 spans 16 residues. Germline CDR1 is SGHTA and CDR2 is FQGNSA. The CDR3 bases are TGTGCCAGCAGCCGGCAGTCGGGACAGGATAACTATGGCTACACCTTC. Protein product: CASSRQSGQDNYGYTF.

There are a few counts of this clone. The chain couples TRBV6-1 to TRBJ2-3; D is perhaps TRBD2 (5 bases). The V gene's germline CDR1 is MNHNS and CDR2 SASEGT. Deletions cut 4 bases from V and 6 bases from J, with 11 bases between. The CDR3 contains 13 residues. The CDR3 bases are TGTGCCAGCAGTGCAGGACTCCGGGATACGCAGTATTTT. It translates to CASSAGLRDTQYF.

The chain recombines TRBV6-5 with TRBJ1-1; the D is unclear. CDR1 MNHEY and CDR2 SVGAGI come from the germline V gene. With 6 bases removed from V and 0 bases from J, the gap between germline ends came to 11 bases. The CDR3 has 14 residues. Here the CDR3 reads CASRLYSLNTEAFF. The CDR3 nucleotides read TGTGCCAGCAGACTTTACTCCCTGAACACTGAAGCTTTCTTT.

The genes are TRBV9 and TRBJ1-6; D not certain. This CDR3 is built from 15 residues. Trimming pared 1 base from V and 9 bases from J, leaving 14 bases between. The V gene's germline CDR1 is SGDLS and CDR2 YYNGEE. The CDR3: CASSVMGTLGSPLHF. In DNA form, the CDR3 reads TGTGCCAGCAGCGTAATGGGCACGCTCGGTTCACCCCTCCACTTT.

This clone was seen only a few times. This chain connects TRBV13 to TRBJ2-1, with a possible D match to TRBD1 (7 bases). The CDR3 consists of 14 residues. The germline V and J ends were trimmed by 7 bases and 8 bases, with 18 bases remaining between them. CDR1 PRHDT and CDR2 FYEKMQ come from the germline V gene (reference sequence). This chain's CDR3 is CASNQGGRMHEQFF. DNA for the CDR3: TGTGCCAGCAACCAGGGGGGCCGAATGCATGAGCAGTTCTTC.

This rearrangement joins TRBV10-3 to TRBJ2-7; maybe TRBD2 (6 bases). The V end was cut by 3 bases, the J end by 0 bases, with 12 bases between. This CDR3 has 15 residues. CDR1 ENHRY and CDR2 SYGVKD come from the germline V gene. The CDR3 DNA reads as TGTGCCATCAGTGAAGTTGGGGGGAACTCCTACGAGCAGTACTTC. Amino acids: CAISEVGGNSYEQYF.

The chain combines TRBV2 with TRBJ1-2; weak D call: TRBD1 (6 bases). The germline V gene has CDR1 SNHLY and CDR2 FYNNEI. V lost 6 bases to trimming and J lost 8 bases, with 16 bases between them. This CDR3 contains 13 residues. This CDR3 is CASSGDRTAGYTF. CDR3 bases: TGTGCCAGCAGCGGAGACAGGACGGCAGGCTACACCTTC.

The rearrangement uses TRBV2 and TRBJ2-2; weak D call: TRBD1 (5 bases). V was clipped by 7 bases and J by 5 bases, with 17 bases between them. The CDR3 runs to 15 residues. Germline CDR1 is SNHLY and CDR2 is FYNNEI. The CDR3 nucleotides read TGTGCCAGCACCTCGTATGTCGCAGGGACCGGGGAGCTGTTTTTT. Protein product: CASTSYVAGTGELFF.

The genes are TRBV11-3 and TRBJ1-1; D ambiguous. The V end was cut by 6 bases, the J end by 1 base, with 9 bases between. The CDR3 is 13 amino acids. Germline V gives CDR1 SGHNT, CDR2 YENEEA. The CDR3 loop is CASSQVTNTEAFF. The DNA of the CDR3 is TGTGCCAGCAGTCAGGTAACGAACACTGAAGCTTTCTTT.

The chain employs TRBV30 and TRBJ2-7; 7 nucleotides match TRBD2. Germline V gene sequence: CDR1 GTSNPN, CDR2 SVGIG (reference sequence). The CDR3 runs 15 residues. V lost 2 bases and J lost 7; bases outside the gene matches: 14. The CDR3 sequence is CAWSPTRDYRREQYF. The CDR3 nucleotides read TGTGCCTGGAGTCCTACCAGGGACTACCGCCGGGAGCAGTACTTC.

This clone has just a few counts. V usage is TRBV7-2 and J usage is TRBJ2-7, with a possible D match to TRBD2 (6 bases). CDR3 length: 14 amino acids. Between the trimmed V and J ends, which lost 5 bases and 0 bases, there was a span of 11 bases. Germline assignment: CDR1 SGHTA and CDR2 FQGNSA. The CDR3 nucleotides are TGTGCCAGCAGCCATGACGGGAGCTCCTACGAGCAGTACTTC. Amino acids: CASSHDGSSYEQYF.